These 27 T cell receptor beta chains came from one sample sequenced in a study of tumor and adjacent non-tumor tissue in lung cancer. TCRbeta libraries were built with three rounds of nested PCR, modified from ARM-PCR. TCRdb called the multiplex PCR reads again in MiXCR, with one record for every CDR3 protein. The sample includes approximately 100,000 distinct CDR3 sequences, roughly three fifths of them seen just once. This sample's RNA came from whole unsorted tissue. More than 3 cm separated this lung sample from the edge of the tumor. Sample: distant non-tumor lung tissue. Receptor source: a man aged 55 to 69 with non-small cell lung cancer.

In regard to this clonotype: Given a much more abundant clone one base away, this may be a read error. The chain is built from TRBV5-6 and TRBJ2-7; a weak D match, TRBD2 (5 bases). This CDR3 contains 15 residues. Germline lookup yields CDR1 SGHDT and CDR2 YYEEEE. V was pared by 4 bases and J by 5 bases, with 19 bases between. The CDR3 DNA follows: TGTGCCAGCAGCCTTCGGAGGTGGGAAGCCAACGAGCAGTACTTC. Protein product: CASSLRRWEANEQYF.

The V call is TRBV12-3 or TRBV12-4, the J call TRBJ1-4; D possibly corresponds to TRBD1 (5 bases). Trimming shortened V by 5 bases and J by 4 bases, and 14 bases separated the two germline ends. This CDR3 is 15 amino acids long. Here the CDR3 DNA reads TGTGCCAGCAGTGGCCCAGACAGTGATAATGAAAAACTGTTTTTT. It encodes CASSGPDSDNEKLFF.

Concerning this clonotype: A read error may explain this, as a much larger clone is one base away. The chain joins TRBV13 to TRBJ2-1; possibly TRBD1 for D (5 bases). Germline CDR1 is PRHDT and CDR2 is FYEKMQ (reference sequence). This CDR3 has 16 amino acids. For the CDR3, the DNA is TGTGCCAGCAGCCAAGTAGGGGTGAGCTCCTACAATGAGCAGTCCTTC. Residues: CASSQVGVSSYNEQSF.

This clonotype was seen a single time. V and J are TRBV6-2 or TRBV6-3 and TRBJ1-1; D gene unclear. The ends were cut back, 9 bases at V and 1 base at J, with 12 bases in the middle. Germline V gene lookup returns CDR1 MNHEY and CDR2 SVGEGT. The length of the CDR3 is 13 residues. The CDR3 region has the DNA TGTGCCAGTAGATGGGGATCGAACACTGAAGCTTTCTTT. Protein: CASRWGSNTEAFF.

With respect to this clonotype: The junction shows a germline mismatch at one end, possibly a read error. The chain recombines TRBV11-3 with TRBJ2-2; the D gene is possibly TRBD2 (5 bases). The germline CDR1 and CDR2 sequences are SGHNT and YENEEA. This CDR3 region has 13 residues. In DNA form, the CDR3 reads TGTGCCAGCGGCTTAGTCACAGTCGGGGAGCTGCTTTTT. It yields the protein CASGLVTVGELLF.

A note on this clonotype: The junction and the germline gene differ at one end; a read error may be behind it. V is TRBV6-2 or TRBV6-3 and J is TRBJ2-1; 9 nucleotides align to TRBD2. Per germline, CDR1 MNHEY and CDR2 SVGEGT. The CDR3 is 16 amino acids. In DNA, the CDR3 is TGTGCCAGCAACACCCCGACAATAGCGGGGGACAATGAGCAATTCTTC. This sequence encodes CASNTPTIAGDNEQFF.

About this clonotype itself: The missing conserved phenylalanine or tryptophan at the end of this CDR3 makes a read error likely. The DNA is left out, because the CDR3 cannot be placed on it with certainty; the CDR3 is given as TCRdb lists it. The gene calls are TRBV5-6 and TRBJ1-1; the table's D gene call, TRBD1, was not cross checked with the DNA. CDR1 SGHDT and CDR2 YYEEEE come from the germline V gene. The CDR3 is 13 amino acids long, termini counted. CDR3 region: CASRGGGMRETFL.

Points on this clonotype: With a much larger clone just one base away, this may be a read error. V and J are TRBV10-3 and TRBJ2-1, with TRBD1 matching 7 bases. The CDR3 has 16 residues. Germline assignment: CDR1 ENHRY and CDR2 SYGVKD. The CDR3 DNA reads as TGTGCCATCAGTGAGCGCCGGGACAGCCTATACAATAAGCAGTTCTTC. Its protein is CAISERRDSLYNKQFF.

Regarding this clonotype: The junction does not match germline at one end; this may be a read error. The rearrangement uses TRBV29-1 and TRBJ2-1; maybe TRBD1 (6 bases). Germline V CDR1 and CDR2: SQVTM, ANQGSEA. CDR3 length equals 16 residues. The CDR3 loop reads CSANEATQGGKSEQFF. Written as DNA, the CDR3 is TGTAGCGCTAACGAGGCCACACAGGGTGGCAAGAGTGAGCAGTTCTTC.

This clonotype was recorded many times. The CDR3 sequence is CASSHSKLRTGALNQPQHF. The CDR3 coding sequence is TGTGCCAGCAGTCATTCTAAACTCCGGACAGGTGCTCTCAATCAGCCCCAGCATTTT. The chain joins TRBV6-2 or TRBV6-3 to TRBJ1-5, with 7 bases lining up with TRBD1. This CDR3 spans 19 amino acids. The ends lost 5 bases at V and 3 bases at J; junction bases unmatched: 19. Germline CDR1 MNHEY, CDR2 SVGEGT.

The V and J genes are TRBV11-1 and TRBJ2-7; D is uncertain. Germline loops: CDR1 SGHAT, CDR2 FQDESV (reference sequence). Trimming took 5 bases from V and 10 from J, leaving 21 bases between them. The CDR3 loop spans 14 amino acids. CDR3 residues: CASSLPGGAYEQYF. The CDR3 region has the DNA TGTGCCAGCAGCCTTCCCGGCGGTGCCTATGAACAGTACTTC.

V and J are TRBV7-3 and TRBJ2-1; no clear D. The CDR3 has 13 amino acids. Germline CDR1 SGHTA, CDR2 FQGTGA. Trimming took off 5 bases at V and 5 bases at J, with 10 bases between the two ends. CDR3 coding DNA: TGTGCCAGCAGCGCTGACTCAGACAATGAGCAGTTCTTC. This translates into CASSADSDNEQFF.

On this clonotype itself: Just one base apart from a much larger clone, this may be a read error. The V and J genes are TRBV20-1 and TRBJ2-2; 8 bases map to TRBD1. Per the germline V gene, CDR1 is DFQATT and CDR2 is SNEGSKA (reference sequence). CDR3 length equals 17 residues. V was pared by 0 bases and J by 2 bases, with 8 bases of the junction left unmatched. Here the CDR3 DNA reads TGCAGTGCTAGAGACCTGGGACAGGAGGCTAACACCGGGGAGCTGTTTTTT. Translated, it gives CSARDLGQEANTGELFF.

As for this clonotype: This may be a read error: a much more frequent sequence differs by one nucleotide. The chain uses TRBV28 and TRBJ2-7; 8 bases line up with TRBD2. The CDR3 is 16 residues long. CDR1 is MDHEN, CDR2 SYDVKM, per germline. After removal of 2 bases from V and 2 bases from J, the junction contained 8 bases not matched to a gene. CDR3 in DNA: TGTGCCAGCAGTTTAGCCTCTGGGCGGGGGGCCTACGAGCAGTACTTC. Its protein product is CASSLASGRGAYEQYF.

With respect to this clonotype: This may come from a read error, since a much larger clone is one base off. V usage is TRBV6-6 and J usage is TRBJ1-4; 10 positions agree with TRBD1. The germline V gene encodes CDR1 MNHNY and CDR2 SVGAGI (reference sequence). There are 20 residues in the CDR3. In DNA form, the CDR3 reads TGTGCCAGCAATTACTCGAGTATCGGGACAGGGGCAAATATAGGGGAAAAACTGTTTTTT. Translation: CASNYSSIGTGANIGEKLFF.

This chain links TRBV20-1 with TRBJ2-3; D remains ambiguous. Germline V gene sequence: CDR1 DFQATT, CDR2 SNEGSKA (reference sequence). The V end lost 4 bases, the J end lost 6 bases, and 26 bases lay between the germline ends. CDR3 size: 17 residues. The CDR3 bases are TGCAGTGCTACCCAGACCCACTACACCGGGTTCGCGGATACGCAGTATTTT. It yields the protein CSATQTHYTGFADTQYF.

By its share, this clonotype is medium-sized. The chain is built from TRBV11-3 and TRBJ1-6; no definite D call. The CDR3 covers 16 residues. With 3 bases removed from V and 5 bases from J, the gap between germline ends came to 14 bases. Germline assignment: CDR1 SGHNT and CDR2 YENEEA. The CDR3 spells CASSFETTENNSPLHF. The CDR3 DNA reads as TGTGCCAGCAGCTTTGAAACGACGGAAAATAATTCACCCCTCCACTTT.

At least ten counts were recorded for this clonotype. The rearrangement uses TRBV6-6 and TRBJ1-3; no firm D call. V was trimmed by 5 bases and J by 4 bases, leaving 6 bases between them. CDR3 length: 12 amino acids. Germline lookup yields CDR1 MNHNY and CDR2 SVGAGI (reference sequence). In DNA form, the CDR3 reads TGTGCCAGCAGTCAAATAGGAAACACCATATATTTT. It is translated as CASSQIGNTIYF.

This clonotype is a singleton in its sample. Sequence at one end of the junction differs from germline and may be a read error. The rearrangement links TRBV12-3 or TRBV12-4 to TRBJ2-1; D remains unclear. The CDR3 sequence is 13 residues long. CDR3 in amino acids: CASSFRIYYEQFF. The CDR3 region has the DNA TGTGCCAGCAGTTTCAGGATCTACTATGAGCAGTTCTTC.

In regard to this clonotype: Relative to the germline gene, one junction end is altered; a read error may explain this. The rearrangement links TRBV5-4 to TRBJ2-5; the D gene is possibly TRBD2 (6 bases). The CDR3 is 15 residues long. Germline lookup yields CDR1 SGHNT and CDR2 YYREEE (reference sequence). Here the CDR3 DNA reads TGTACCAGCAGCTCGGCGCGGCAGGAGGGCAAGACCCAGTACTTC. Residues: CTSSSARQEGKTQYF.

The chain employs TRBV7-9 and TRBJ2-2, with D possibly being TRBD2 (6 bases). The ends were cut back, 8 bases at V and 2 bases at J, with 12 bases in the middle. Germline CDR1 SEHNR, CDR2 FQNEAQ (reference sequence). The CDR3 spans 14 residues. CDR3 amino acids: CASRDSGNTGELFF. The CDR3 bases are TGTGCCAGCCGGGACTCCGGAAACACCGGGGAGCTGTTTTTT. The variable domain in full, with the rest retrieved from reference TRBV7-9 and TRBJ2-2, is DTGVSQNPRHKITKRGQNVTFRCDPISEHNRLYWYRQTLGQGPEFLTYFQNEAQLEKSRLLSDRFSAERPKGSFSTLEIQRTEQGDSAMYLCASRDSGNTGELFFGEGSRLTVL.

This clonotype was observed a few times. Sequence at one end of the junction differs from germline and may be a read error. The chain has TRBV11-1 and TRBJ1-1; the match to TRBD1 covers 8 bases. This CDR3 contains 11 residues. Germline V lookup: CDR1 SGHAT, CDR2 FQDESV (reference sequence). CDR3 loop: CASGIRGLALF. The DNA of the CDR3 is TGTGCCAGCGGCATCAGGGGGCTTGCTCTCTTT.

On this clonotype: An end of the junction differs from the germline gene, which may be a read error. The chain is built from TRBV4-2 and TRBJ2-3; no clear D gene. The CDR3 is made up of 13 amino acids. Germline V gene lookup returns CDR1 LGHNA and CDR2 YNFKEQ. The CDR3 DNA reads as TGTACCAGCAGCCAAGACGGAGAACATTCGCAATATTTT. Translation: CTSSQDGEHSQYF.

Points on this clonotype: A much larger clone differs from this one at a single base, so this may be a read error. The chain carries TRBV28 and TRBJ2-3, with a tentative D call TRBD2 (6 bases). The CDR3 runs to 13 residues. Germline values: CDR1 MDHEN, CDR2 SYDVKM. Here the CDR3 reads CAIRGGITYTQYF. The CDR3 DNA follows: TGTGCCATCCGTGGCGGGATCACATATACGCAGTATTTT.

Regarding this clonotype: The junction does not match germline at one end; this may be a read error. CDR3 sequence: CVVEGKHSSYNERFF. The CDR3 DNA reads as TGCGTCGTTGAAGGTAAACACAGCTCCTACAATGAGCGGTTCTTC. V is TRBV29-1 and J is TRBJ2-1; D gene uncertain. Germline lookup yields CDR1 SQVTM and CDR2 ANQGSEA. The CDR3 spans 15 residues.

The J gene is TRBJ1-2, the V gene TRBV12-3 or TRBV12-4, with D hard to call. This CDR3 spans 13 amino acids. The ends were cut back, 10 bases at V and 4 bases at J, with 16 bases in the middle. DNA of the CDR3: TGTGCCAACACTTCAGGAGGAGCCTATGGCTACACCTTC. Residues: CANTSGGAYGYTF.

Of note for this clonotype: At one end, the junction sequence differs from germline, possibly due to a read error. The chain joins TRBV6-2 or TRBV6-3 to TRBJ2-1, with 9 bases identical to TRBD2. The CDR3 covers 15 residues. Germline CDR1 and CDR2: MNHEY and SVGEGT. Here the CDR3 reads CANSLSGRLYNEQFF. The CDR3 DNA follows: TGTGCCAACAGTCTCAGCGGGAGGTTGTACAATGAGCAGTTTTTC.